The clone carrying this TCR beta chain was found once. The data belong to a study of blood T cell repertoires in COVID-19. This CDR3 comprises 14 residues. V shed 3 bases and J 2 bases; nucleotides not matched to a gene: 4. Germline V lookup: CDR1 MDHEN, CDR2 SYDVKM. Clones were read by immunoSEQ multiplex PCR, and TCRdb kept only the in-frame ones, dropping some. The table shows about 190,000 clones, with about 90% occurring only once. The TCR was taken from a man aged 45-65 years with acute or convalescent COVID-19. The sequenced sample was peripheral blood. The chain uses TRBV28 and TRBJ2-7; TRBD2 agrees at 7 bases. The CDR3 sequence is CASSLAGTTYEQYV. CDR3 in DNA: TGTGCCAGCAGTTTGGCAGGGACTACCTACGAGCAGTACGTC.